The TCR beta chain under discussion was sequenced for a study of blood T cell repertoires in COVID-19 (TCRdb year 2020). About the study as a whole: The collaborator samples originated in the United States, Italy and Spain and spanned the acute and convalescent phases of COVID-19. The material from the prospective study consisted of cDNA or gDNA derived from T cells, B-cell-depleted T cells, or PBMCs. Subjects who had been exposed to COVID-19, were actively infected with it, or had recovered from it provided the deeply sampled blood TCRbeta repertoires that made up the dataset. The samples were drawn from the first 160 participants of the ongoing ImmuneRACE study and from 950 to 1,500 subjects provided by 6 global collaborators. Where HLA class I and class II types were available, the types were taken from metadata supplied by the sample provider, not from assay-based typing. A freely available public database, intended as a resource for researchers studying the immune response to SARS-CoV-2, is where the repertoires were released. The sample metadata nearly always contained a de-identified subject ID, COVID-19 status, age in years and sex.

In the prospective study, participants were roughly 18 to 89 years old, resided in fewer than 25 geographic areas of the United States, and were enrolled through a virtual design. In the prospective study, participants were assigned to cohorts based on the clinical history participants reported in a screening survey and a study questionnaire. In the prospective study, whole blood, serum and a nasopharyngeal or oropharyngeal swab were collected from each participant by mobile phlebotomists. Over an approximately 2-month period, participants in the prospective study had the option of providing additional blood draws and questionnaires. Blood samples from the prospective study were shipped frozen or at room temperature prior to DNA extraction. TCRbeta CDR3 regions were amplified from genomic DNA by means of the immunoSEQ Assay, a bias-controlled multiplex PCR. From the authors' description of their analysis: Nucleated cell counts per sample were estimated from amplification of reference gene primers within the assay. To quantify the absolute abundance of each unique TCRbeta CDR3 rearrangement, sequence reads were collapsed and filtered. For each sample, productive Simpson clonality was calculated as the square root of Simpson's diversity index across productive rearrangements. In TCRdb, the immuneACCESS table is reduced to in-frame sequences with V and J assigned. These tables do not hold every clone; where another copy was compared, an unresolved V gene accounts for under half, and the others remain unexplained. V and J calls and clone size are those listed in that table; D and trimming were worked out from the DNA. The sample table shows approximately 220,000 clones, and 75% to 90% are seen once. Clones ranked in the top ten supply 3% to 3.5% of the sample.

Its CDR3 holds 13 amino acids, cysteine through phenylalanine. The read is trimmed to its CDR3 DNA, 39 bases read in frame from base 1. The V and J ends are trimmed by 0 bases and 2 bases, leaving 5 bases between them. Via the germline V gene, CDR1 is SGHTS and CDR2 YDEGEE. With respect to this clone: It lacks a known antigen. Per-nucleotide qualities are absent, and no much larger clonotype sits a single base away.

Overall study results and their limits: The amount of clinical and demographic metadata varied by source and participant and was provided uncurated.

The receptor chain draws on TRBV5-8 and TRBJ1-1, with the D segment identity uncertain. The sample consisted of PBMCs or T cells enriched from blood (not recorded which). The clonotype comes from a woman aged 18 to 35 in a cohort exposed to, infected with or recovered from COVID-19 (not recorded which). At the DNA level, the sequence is TGTGCCAGCAGCTTGGATAGTAACACTGAAGCTTTCTTT. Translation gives CASSLDSNTEAFF.